This TCR beta chain was obtained from a study of cytomegalovirus exposure and HLA in healthy donors. Vbeta (60) and Jbeta (13) primers were used in the PCR. This table comes from immunoSEQ multiplex PCR, and its TCRdb copy is limited to in-frame clones, with some not included. This sample has under 150,000 clones, with roughly 69% found just once. CDR3 length: 15 amino acids. The V and J genes are TRBV21-1 and TRBJ2-5; the table's D call, TRBD1, has no DNA check behind it. The DNA end is more similar to TRBJ2-7, so the J call may be wrong. TRBV21-1 is given as a pseudogene. This TCR derives from a human donor in good health. The specimen was PBMCs. The DNA of the CDR3 is TGTGCCAGCAGCAAAGGCCAGGGCAGTCTTTACGAGCAGTACTTC. Protein product: CASSKGQGSLYEQYF.